This T cell receptor (beta chain) derives from a study of shared clonotypes between healthy human individuals. Study context: Each donor's CD8 memory used one plate, CD8 naive two, each CD4 subset three. Findings of the study overall: Non-shared clonotypes were found to have lower generation probabilities than the clonotypes that were shared by all four of the sorted-subset donors. Expectations were that clonotype sharing among donors would be affected by sequencing depth.

Notes on this clone: Its target is not known.

This table comes from immunoSEQ multiplex PCR, and its TCRdb copy is limited to in-frame clones, with some not included. This sample has roughly 590,000 clones, with less than 97% found just once. CDR1 is SGHDT, CDR2 YYEEEE, per germline. The CDR3 totals 13 residues. Trimming removed 3 bases at V and 6 bases at J, with 12 bases between. CD45RO-negative, CCR7-positively selected cells formed the naive CD8 fraction, excluding terminally differentiated effector memory CD45RA+ cells. Free of recent acute infections or vaccinations, the donors were healthy HIV-negative adults. This sequence joins TRBV5-6 and TRBJ2-5; D is uncertain. The receptor was derived from a young woman in good health. The specimen sequenced was naive CD8+ T cells sorted from blood. The CDR3 is CASSSSAPKTQYF. CDR3 in DNA: TGTGCCAGCAGCTCATCAGCCCCAAAGACCCAGTACTTC. Variable domain in full (rest from reference TRBV5-6 and TRBJ2-5): DAGVTQSPTHLIKTRGQQVTLRCSPKSGHDTVSWYQQALGQGPQFIFQYYEEEERQRGNFPDRFSGHQFPNYSSELNVNALLLGDSALYLCASSSSAPKTQYFGPGTRLLVL.